The 4 T cell receptor beta chains presented below share a single source sample, sequenced in a study of immune evolution from preneoplasia to lung adenocarcinoma (dated by TCRdb to the early 2020s). The receptor library was made with the immunoSEQ multiplex PCR assay. Imported from immuneACCESS, the table was reduced by TCRdb to in-frame sequences with V and J called. These copies leave out some clones; in studies compared against another copy, an unresolved V gene accounts for under half, and the cause of the remainder is not known. The sample table contains thousands of clones; only one count was recorded for 83% of them. Jointly, the top ten make up approximately 8% of the sample. Sequenced sample: FFPE adjacent normal lung tissue. These receptors came from a person aged 70 to 85 with lung adenocarcinoma.

This rearrangement joins TRBV5-6 to TRBJ2-1; no reliable D call. CDR3 length equals 15 residues. Trimming cost V 0 bases and J 3 bases, with 10 bases left between them. In germline, CDR1 is SGHDT, CDR2 YYEEEE. CDR3 sequence: CASSLGRRNYNEQFF. Here the CDR3 DNA reads TGTGCCAGCAGCTTGGGACGGCGAAACTACAATGAGCAGTTCTTC.

Comments on this clone: A read error may account for a junction end that differs from germline. The rearrangement uses TRBV6-6 and TRBJ1-2, with 7 bases matching TRBD1. Germline loops: CDR1 MNHNY, CDR2 SVGAGI (reference sequence). The CDR3 sequence is 12 residues long. In DNA, the CDR3 is TGTGTCAGCAGTTACACAGGGGACGGCTACACCTTC. Its protein product is CVSSYTGDGYTF.

The chain uses TRBV7-9 and TRBJ1-2, with D perhaps TRBD1 (5 bases). V lost 5 bases, J lost 5 bases, and 12 bases lay in between. Germline-derived CDR1 and CDR2 are SEHNR and FQNEAQ (reference sequence). CDR3 size: 13 residues. As DNA, the CDR3 is TGTGCCAGCAGCCCGCAGGGTCGGTATGGCTACACCTTC. This gives the protein CASSPQGRYGYTF. Full variable domain (outside the CDR3, taken from reference TRBV7-9 and TRBJ1-2): DTGVSQNPRHKITKRGQNVTFRCDPISEHNRLYWYRQTLGQGPEFLTYFQNEAQLEKSRLLSDRFSAERPKGSFSTLEIQRTEQGDSAMYLCASSPQGRYGYTFGSGTRLTVV.

A remark on this clone: A junction boundary mismatches the germline segment, possibly from a read error. The chain uses TRBV7-7 and TRBJ2-2; D could derive from TRBD1 or TRBD2 (5 bases each). The CDR3 covers 16 residues. Germline-derived CDR1 and CDR2 are SSHAT and FNYEAQ (reference sequence). The CDR3 is CASSSRTGTDTGELFF. The CDR3 nucleotides read TGTGCTAGCAGTTCGAGAACCGGGACGGACACCGGGGAGCTGTTTTTT.